This T cell receptor beta chain comes out of a study of shared clonotypes between healthy human individuals. The method was immunoSEQ multiplex PCR; TCRdb's version includes in-frame clones alone and lacks a portion of them. The table lists approximately 640,000 clones, 90% of them singletons. Recent vaccinations or acute infections were absent in the healthy HIV-negative adult donors. Study outcomes and limitations: The genetic and exposure-history diversity represented was limited by few donors.

About this clone: What it binds is unknown.

Sequenced: memory CD8+ T cells from PBMCs. The subset denotes: CD45RO+ cells pooled with CCR7-negative TemRA cells. This sequence was found in a man aged 18-30 years in good health. Some clones in this sample may be carry-over from other donors' samples.

The CDR3 loop reads CASSYSNVRGYEQYF. The CDR3 DNA is TGTGCCAGCAGTTACTCGAACGTCAGGGGGTACGAGCAGTACTTC. The genes are TRBV6-5 and TRBJ2-7, with 7 nucleotides matching TRBD1. Per germline, CDR1 MNHEY and CDR2 SVGAGI. CDR3 length: 15 residues. V was clipped by 0 bases and J by 4 bases; unmatched bases: 6.